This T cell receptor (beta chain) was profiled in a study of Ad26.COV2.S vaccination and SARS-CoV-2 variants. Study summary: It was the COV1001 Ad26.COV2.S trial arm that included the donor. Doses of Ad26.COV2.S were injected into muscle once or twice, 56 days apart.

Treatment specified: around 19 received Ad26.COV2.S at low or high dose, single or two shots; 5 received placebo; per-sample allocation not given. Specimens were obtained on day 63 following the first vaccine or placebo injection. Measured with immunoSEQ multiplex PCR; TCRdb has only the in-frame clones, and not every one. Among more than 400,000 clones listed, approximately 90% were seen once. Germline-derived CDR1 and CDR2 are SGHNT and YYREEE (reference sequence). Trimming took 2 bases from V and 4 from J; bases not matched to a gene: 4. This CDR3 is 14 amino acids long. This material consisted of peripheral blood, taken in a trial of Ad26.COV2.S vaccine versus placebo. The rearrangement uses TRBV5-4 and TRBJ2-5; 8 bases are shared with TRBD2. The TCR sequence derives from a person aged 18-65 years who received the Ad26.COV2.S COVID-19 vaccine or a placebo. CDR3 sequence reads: CASSFGGARETQYF. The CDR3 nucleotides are TGTGCCAGCAGCTTCGGGGGGGCCAGAGAGACCCAGTACTTC.